The clone carrying this T cell receptor (beta chain) was seen more than once but under ten times. Its antigen is currently unknown. These data originate in a study of Graves' ophthalmopathy and Graves' hyperthyroidism. Study observations and caveats: The model flagged ophthalmopathy progression at 65% to 71% sensitivity and nearly 75% specificity. Distinction of ophthalmopathy from stable hyperthyroidism by a 13-signature model reached approximately 88% sensitivity and approximately 81% specificity.

Trimming took 3 bases from V and 6 from J; bases not matched to a gene: 2. This CDR3 has 14 amino acids. Investigators amplified TCR beta CDR3 regions from RNA transcripts. RT-PCR with HTBI primers came first, then second-round multiplex PCR. MiXCR was run by TCRdb on the multiplex PCR reads, yielding one entry per CDR3 protein. The data hold about 740,000 distinct CDR3 sequences, with 35% to 50% observed a single time. PBMCs originated in around 11 ml of fresh peripheral blood. The chain employs TRBV12-3 or TRBV12-4 and TRBJ1-5; the match to TRBD1 covers 10 bases. The sequence derives from an adult man with Graves' ophthalmopathy. Sequences were obtained from peripheral blood. The CDR3 DNA sequence: TGTGCCAGCAGTTTTAGACAGGGGGCTCAGCCCCAGCATTTT. Translated: CASSFRQGAQPQHF.